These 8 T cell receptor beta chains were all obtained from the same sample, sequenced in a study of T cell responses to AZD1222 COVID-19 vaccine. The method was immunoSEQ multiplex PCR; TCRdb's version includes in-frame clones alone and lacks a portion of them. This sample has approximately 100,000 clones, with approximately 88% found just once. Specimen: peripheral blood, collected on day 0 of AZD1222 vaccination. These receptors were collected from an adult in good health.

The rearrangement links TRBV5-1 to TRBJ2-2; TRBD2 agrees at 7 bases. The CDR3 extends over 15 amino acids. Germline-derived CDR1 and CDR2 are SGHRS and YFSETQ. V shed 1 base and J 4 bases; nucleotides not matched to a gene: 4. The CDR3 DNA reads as TGCGCCAGCAGCTTGACGCTAGCGGCCACCGGGGAGCTGTTTTTT. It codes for CASSLTLAATGELFF.

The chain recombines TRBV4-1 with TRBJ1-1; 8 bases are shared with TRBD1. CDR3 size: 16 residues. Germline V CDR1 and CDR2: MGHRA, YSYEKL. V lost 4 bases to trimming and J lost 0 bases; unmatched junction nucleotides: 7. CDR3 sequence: CASSPGQGPMNTEAFF. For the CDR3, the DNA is TGCGCCAGCAGCCCCGGACAGGGCCCGATGAACACTGAAGCTTTCTTT.

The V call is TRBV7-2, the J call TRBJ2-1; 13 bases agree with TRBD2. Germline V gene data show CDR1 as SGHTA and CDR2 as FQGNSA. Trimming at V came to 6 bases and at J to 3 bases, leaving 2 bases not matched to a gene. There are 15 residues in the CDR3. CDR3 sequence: CASRLAGGLYNEQFF. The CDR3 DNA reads TGTGCCAGCAGACTAGCGGGGGGGCTCTACAATGAGCAGTTCTTC.

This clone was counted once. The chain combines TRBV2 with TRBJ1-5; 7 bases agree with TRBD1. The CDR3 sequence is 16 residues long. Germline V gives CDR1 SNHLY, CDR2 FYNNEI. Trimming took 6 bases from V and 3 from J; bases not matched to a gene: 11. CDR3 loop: CASSTSNRGNNQPQHF. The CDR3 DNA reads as TGTGCCAGCAGCACTTCTAACAGGGGTAACAATCAGCCCCAGCATTTT.

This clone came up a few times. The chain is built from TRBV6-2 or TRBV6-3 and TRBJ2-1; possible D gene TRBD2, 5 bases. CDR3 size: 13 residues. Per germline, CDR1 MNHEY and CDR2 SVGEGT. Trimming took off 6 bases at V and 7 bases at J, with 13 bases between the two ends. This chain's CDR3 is CASSQLGLNEQFF. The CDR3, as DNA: TGTGCCAGCAGCCAACTAGGCTTGAATGAGCAGTTCTTC.

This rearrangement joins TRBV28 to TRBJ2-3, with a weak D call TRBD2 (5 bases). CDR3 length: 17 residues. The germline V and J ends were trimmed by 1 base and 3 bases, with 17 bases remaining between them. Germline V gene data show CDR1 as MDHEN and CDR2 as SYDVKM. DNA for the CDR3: TGTGCCAGCAGTTTATTGAGAACGGGAAGGTCGACAGATACGCAGTATTTT. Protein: CASSLLRTGRSTDTQYF.

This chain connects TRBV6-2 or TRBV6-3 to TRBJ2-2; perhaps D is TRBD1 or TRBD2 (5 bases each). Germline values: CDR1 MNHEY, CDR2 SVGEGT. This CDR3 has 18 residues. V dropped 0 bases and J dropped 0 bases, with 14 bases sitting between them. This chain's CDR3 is CASSYSRGGVSNTGELFF. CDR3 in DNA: TGTGCCAGCAGTTACTCGAGGGGTGGCGTCTCGAACACCGGGGAGCTGTTTTTT.

CDR3 DNA sequence: TGTGCCAGCAGCTTAGACACCGCCTACGAGCAGTACTTC. Its protein is CASSLDTAYEQYF. The V gene is TRBV7-8, the J gene TRBJ2-7; unclear D gene. Trimming pared 1 base from V and 2 bases from J, leaving 6 bases between. CDR1 and CDR2 from the germline V gene are SGHVS and FQNEAQ. The CDR3 is made up of 13 amino acids.